This TCR beta chain is drawn from a study of T cell responses to AZD1222 COVID-19 vaccine. Pooled samples include second doses given at about 4 or 12 weeks. About this clone itself: The antigen is undetermined.

Study observations and caveats: White British ancestry dominated among donors, who included more females, and clonal diversity was possibly underestimated.

Measured with immunoSEQ multiplex PCR; TCRdb has only the in-frame clones, and not every one. This table holds approximately 52,000 clones, approximately 86% found once. V shed 5 bases and J 7 bases; nucleotides not matched to a gene: 8. CDR1 and CDR2 (germline): MDHEN, SYDVKM. CDR3 length: 14 amino acids. The clonotype was recovered from an adult who received the AZD1222 COVID-19 vaccine. The genes are TRBV28 and TRBJ1-2; 9 positions agree with TRBD1. The material was peripheral blood, obtained 28 days after the second AZD1222 dose. The chain's CDR3 is CASSANRGQSGYTF. CDR3 sequence (DNA): TGTGCCAGCAGTGCCAACAGGGGGCAGAGTGGCTACACCTTC.